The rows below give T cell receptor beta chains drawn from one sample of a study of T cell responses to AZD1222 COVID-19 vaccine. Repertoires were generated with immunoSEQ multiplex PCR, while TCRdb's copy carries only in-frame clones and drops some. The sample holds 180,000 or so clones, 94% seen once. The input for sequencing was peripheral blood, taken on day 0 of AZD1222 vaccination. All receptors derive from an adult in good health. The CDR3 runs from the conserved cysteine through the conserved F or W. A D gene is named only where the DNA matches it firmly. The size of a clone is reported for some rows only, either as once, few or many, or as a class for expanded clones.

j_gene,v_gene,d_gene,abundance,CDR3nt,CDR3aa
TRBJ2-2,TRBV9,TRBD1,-,TGTGCCAGCAGCATAGGGGGCAGCCTGAACACCGGGGAGCTGTTTTTT,CASSIGGSLNTGELFF
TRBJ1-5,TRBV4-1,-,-,TGCGCCAGCAGCCAAGTGCAAACAGGGTATCAGCCCCAGCATTTT,CASSQVQTGYQPQHF
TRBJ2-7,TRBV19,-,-,TGTGCCAGTAGTATTAGCCCCTCCTACGAGCAGTACTTC,CASSISPSYEQYF
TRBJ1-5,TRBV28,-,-,TGTGCCAGCAGTTTCGGGGGGGACAATCAGCCCCAGCATTTT,CASSFGGDNQPQHF
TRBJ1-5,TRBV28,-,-,TGTGCCAGCAGTTTGATAAGACAGGAGCTTAGCAATCAGCCCCAGCATTTT,CASSLIRQELSNQPQHF
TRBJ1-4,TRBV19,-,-,TGTGCCAGTAGTCCATTAGGGGGAGGATCTAATGAAAAACTGTTTTTT,CASSPLGGGSNEKLFF
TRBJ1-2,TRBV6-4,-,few,TGTGCCAGCAGTGACGGGCATAAACCAGGCTACACCTTC,CASSDGHKPGYTF
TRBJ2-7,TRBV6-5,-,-,TGTGCCAGCAGTTACGGGTCAGAGGGCGAGCAGTACTTC,CASSYGSEGEQYF
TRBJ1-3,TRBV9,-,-,TGTGCCAGCAGCGGGCCCAGAGGGGATCTCTCTGGAAACACCATATATTTT,CASSGPRGDLSGNTIYF
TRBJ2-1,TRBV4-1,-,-,TGCGCCAGCAGCCGGACGGGAGCTCCCGTCGAGCAGTTCTTC,CASSRTGAPVEQFF
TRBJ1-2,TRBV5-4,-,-,TGTGCCAGCAGCTTGGATTCCAGGCCAAACTATGGCTACACCTTC,CASSLDSRPNYGYTF
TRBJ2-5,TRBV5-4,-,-,TGTGCCAGCAGCTTCTGGCAGGGGCAAGAGACCCAGTACTTC,CASSFWQGQETQYF
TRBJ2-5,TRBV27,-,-,TGTGCCAGCACCAGCCCATCTCTGACCCAGTACTTC,CASTSPSLTQYF
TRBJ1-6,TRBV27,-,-,TGTGCCAGCAGGCAAGGTAGCGTGGGAGGTTCACCCCTCCACTTT,CASRQGSVGGSPLHF
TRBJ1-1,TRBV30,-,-,TGTGCCTGGAGTGTAGTATCTGGGATAACTGAAGCTTTCTTT,CAWSVVSGITEAFF
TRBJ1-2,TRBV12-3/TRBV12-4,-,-,TGTGCCAGCAGTACCTCGGCATCCTATGGCTACACCTTC,CASSTSASYGYTF
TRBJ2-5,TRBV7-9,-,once,TGTGCCACCACGTACTCTCAAGAGACCCAGTACTTC,CATTYSQETQYF
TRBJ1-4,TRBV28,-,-,TGTGCCAGCAGCCGTGGTGGGGCGGGAGGTGAAAAACTGTTTTTT,CASSRGGAGGEKLFF
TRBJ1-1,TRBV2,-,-,TGTGCCAGCAGTGGACTTTTAAACACTGAAGCTTTCTTT,CASSGLLNTEAFF
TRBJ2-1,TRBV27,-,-,TGTGCCAGCGGGTTCCGTATGACTAAGACCCACAATGAGCAGTTCTTC,CASGFRMTKTHNEQFF
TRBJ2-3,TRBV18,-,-,TGTGCCAGCTCACCCGGCGCGAGTGGCACAGATACGCAGTATTTT,CASSPGASGTDTQYF
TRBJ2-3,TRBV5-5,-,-,TGTGCCAGCAGCTTGCGGGAGATTGGGACAGATACGCAGTATTTT,CASSLREIGTDTQYF
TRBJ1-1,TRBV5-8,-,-,TGTGCCAGCAGCTTGGCCGGGGGACACTCTGAAGCTTTCTTT,CASSLAGGHSEAFF
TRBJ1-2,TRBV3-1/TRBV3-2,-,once,TGTGCCAGCAGCCCGGGGGCGTACTATGGCTACACCTTC,CASSPGAYYGYTF
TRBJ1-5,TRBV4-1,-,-,TGCGCCAGCAGCCAAGACGGCGGAGGGGGGGGTCAGCCCCAGCATTTT,CASSQDGGGGGQPQHF
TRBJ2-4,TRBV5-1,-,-,TGCGCCAGCAGCTTCGGGTCCGGAGCCAAAAACATTCAGTACTTC,CASSFGSGAKNIQYF
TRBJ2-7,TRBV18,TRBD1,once,TGTGCCAGCTCACCACCGGGACAGAGTTACGAGCAGTACTTC,CASSPPGQSYEQYF
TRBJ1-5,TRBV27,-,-,TGTGCCAGCAGTTTATTAGGGGATCAGCCCCAGCATTTT,CASSLLGDQPQHF
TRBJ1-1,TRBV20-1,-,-,TGCAGTGCTAGTCACGGCCCTTCAGCTTTCTTT,CSASHGPSAFF
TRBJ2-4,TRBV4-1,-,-,TGCGCCAGCAGCCAAGGGACAGACCTAGCCAAAAACATTCAGTACTTC,CASSQGTDLAKNIQYF
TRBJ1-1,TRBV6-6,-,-,TGTGCCAGCAGTTCCGGGGCTGAAGCTTTCTTT,CASSSGAEAFF
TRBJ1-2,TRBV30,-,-,TGTGCCCAGAACCAGGGAACTAACTATGGCTACACCTTC,CAQNQGTNYGYTF
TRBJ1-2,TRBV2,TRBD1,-,TGTGCCAGCAGTGGGGACAGGGGGAATGGCTACACCTTC,CASSGDRGNGYTF
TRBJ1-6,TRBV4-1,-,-,TGCGCCAGCAGCCAAGATGGGGTTATTTCACCCCTCCACTTT,CASSQDGVISPLHF
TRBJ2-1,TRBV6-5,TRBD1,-,TGTGCCAGCAGTTACGCCGGGACAGGTTACAATGAGCAGTTCTTC,CASSYAGTGYNEQFF
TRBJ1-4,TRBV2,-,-,TGTGCCAGCAGTGAACTGCTGGCAGAAAAACTGTTTTTT,CASSELLAEKLFF
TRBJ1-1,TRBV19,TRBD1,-,TGTGCCAGTAGTTCGGACAGGATCAACACTGAAGCTTTCTTT,CASSSDRINTEAFF
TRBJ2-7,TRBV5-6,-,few,TGTGCCAGCAGCTTCCTCTACGAGCAGTACTTC,CASSFLYEQYF
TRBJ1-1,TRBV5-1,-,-,TGCGCCAGCAGCCTAAGGGAGGGTTTGAACACTGAAGCTTTCTTT,CASSLREGLNTEAFF
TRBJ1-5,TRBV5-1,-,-,TGCGCCAGCAGCGAGGGTACTAGGATCGGGGATACCAATCAGCCCCAGCATTTT,CASSEGTRIGDTNQPQHF
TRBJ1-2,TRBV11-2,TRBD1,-,TGTGCCAGCAGCCCCCTTTCCGGGACAGCGAAACGGGGCTACACCTTC,CASSPLSGTAKRGYTF
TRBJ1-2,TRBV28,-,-,TGTGCCAGCAGTTTCGAGGGCTACACCTTC,CASSFEGYTF
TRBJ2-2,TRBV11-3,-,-,TGTGCCAGCAGCTTTGGGGGGCATAACGGGGAGCTGTTTTTT,CASSFGGHNGELFF
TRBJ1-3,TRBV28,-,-,TGTGCCAGCAGTTTCGGCGGGCTTGGCAACACCATATATTTT,CASSFGGLGNTIYF
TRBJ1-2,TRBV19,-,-,TGTGCCAGTAGAGAGGGGTTCTTCTATGGCTACACCTTC,CASREGFFYGYTF
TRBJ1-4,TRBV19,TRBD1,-,TGTGCCAGTAGTATATCTTCGGGACAGGCTAATGAAAAACTGTTTTTT,CASSISSGQANEKLFF
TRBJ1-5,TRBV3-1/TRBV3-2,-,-,TGTGCCAGCAGCCAAGATTGGGGAAGCAATCAGCCCCAGCATTTT,CASSQDWGSNQPQHF
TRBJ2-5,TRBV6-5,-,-,TGTGCCAGCAGAACAAAAGGGGAGACCCAGTACTTC,CASRTKGETQYF
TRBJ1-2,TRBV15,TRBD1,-,TGTGCCACCAGCAGGCCCGGGACAGGTCGGGCGGGCTACACCTTC,CATSRPGTGRAGYTF
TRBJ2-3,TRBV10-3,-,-,TGTGCCATCAGTGAGTCGACCGTAAGCACAGATACGCAGTATTTT,CAISESTVSTDTQYF